This T cell receptor (beta chain) was identified during a study of radiotherapy plus CTLA-4 blockade in lung cancer. Findings and limits, study-wide: In blood, tumor-derived TCR clones expanded after radiotherapy plus ipilimumab.

With 1 base removed from V and 2 bases from J, the gap between germline ends came to 5 bases. The CDR3 covers 12 residues. Germline V gives CDR1 GTSNPN, CDR2 SVGIG (reference sequence). Note on this clone: Its antigen is as yet unknown.

The data were produced by immunoSEQ multiplex PCR, yet TCRdb's version contains in-frame clones alone and is incomplete. The sample shows roughly 100,000 clones, roughly 80% of them seen only once. The TCR originated in a human donor with non-small cell lung cancer that progressed on radiotherapy plus ipilimumab. This rearrangement joins TRBV30 to TRBJ1-1; no clear D. This sample comprised peripheral blood, obtained from a patient treated with radiotherapy plus ipilimumab. The CDR3 region is CAWSEGNTEAFF. In nucleotides, the CDR3 is TGTGCCTGGAGTGAGGGTAACACTGAAGCTTTCTTT.